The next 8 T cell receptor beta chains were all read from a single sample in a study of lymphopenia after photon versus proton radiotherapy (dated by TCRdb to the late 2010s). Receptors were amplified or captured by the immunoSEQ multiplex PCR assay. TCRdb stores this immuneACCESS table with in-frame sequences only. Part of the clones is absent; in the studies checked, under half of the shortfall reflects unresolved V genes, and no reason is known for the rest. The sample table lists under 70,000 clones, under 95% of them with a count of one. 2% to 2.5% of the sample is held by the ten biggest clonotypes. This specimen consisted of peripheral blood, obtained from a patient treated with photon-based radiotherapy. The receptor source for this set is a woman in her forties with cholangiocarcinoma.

CDR3: CASSSYYEQYF. CDR3 nucleotides: TGTGCCAGCAGCTCGTACTACGAGCAGTACTTC. The chain carries TRBV7-2 and TRBJ2-7, with D uncertain. Per germline, CDR1 SGHTA and CDR2 FQGNSA. The ends were cut back, 4 bases at V and 3 bases at J, with 4 bases in the middle. This CDR3 is built from 11 residues.

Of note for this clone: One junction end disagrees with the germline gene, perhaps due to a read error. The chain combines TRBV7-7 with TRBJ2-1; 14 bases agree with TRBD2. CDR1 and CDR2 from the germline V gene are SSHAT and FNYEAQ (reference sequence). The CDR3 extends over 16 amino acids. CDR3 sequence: CASSLGLAGVGNEQFF. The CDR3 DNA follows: TGTGCTAGCAGCTTGGGACTAGCGGGAGTAGGGAATGAGCAGTTCTTC.

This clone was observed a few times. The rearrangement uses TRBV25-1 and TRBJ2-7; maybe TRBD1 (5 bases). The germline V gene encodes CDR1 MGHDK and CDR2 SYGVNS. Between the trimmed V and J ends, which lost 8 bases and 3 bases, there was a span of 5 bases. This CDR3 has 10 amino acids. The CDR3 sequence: CASGHYEQYF. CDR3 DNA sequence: TGTGCCAGCGGACACTACGAGCAGTACTTC.

The CDR3 sequence is CASSLDINEQFF. The CDR3 DNA reads TGTGCCAGCAGTTTAGACATCAATGAGCAGTTCTTC. V and J are TRBV28 and TRBJ2-1; no reliable D call. V lost 2 bases to trimming and J lost 6 bases, with 5 bases between them. This CDR3 is 12 amino acids long. The germline V gene has CDR1 MDHEN and CDR2 SYDVKM.

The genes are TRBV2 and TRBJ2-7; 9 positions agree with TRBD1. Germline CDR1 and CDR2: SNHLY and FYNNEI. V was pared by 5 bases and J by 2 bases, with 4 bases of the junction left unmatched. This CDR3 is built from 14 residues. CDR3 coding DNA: TGTGCCAGCAGTAGGGGACAGGGTCCCTACGAGCAGTACTTC. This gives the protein CASSRGQGPYEQYF.

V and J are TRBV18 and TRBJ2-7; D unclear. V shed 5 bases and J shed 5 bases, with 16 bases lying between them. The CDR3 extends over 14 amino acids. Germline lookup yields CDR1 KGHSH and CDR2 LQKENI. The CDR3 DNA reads TGTGCCAGCTCAGCAAGTCCGCTACAAGACGAGCAGTACTTC. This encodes CASSASPLQDEQYF. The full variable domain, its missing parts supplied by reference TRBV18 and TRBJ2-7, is NAGVMQNPRHLVRRRGQEARLRCSPMKGHSHVYWYRQLPEEGLKFMVYLQKENIIDESGMPKERFSAEFPKEGPSILRIQQVVRGDSAAYFCASSASPLQDEQYFGPGTRLTVT.

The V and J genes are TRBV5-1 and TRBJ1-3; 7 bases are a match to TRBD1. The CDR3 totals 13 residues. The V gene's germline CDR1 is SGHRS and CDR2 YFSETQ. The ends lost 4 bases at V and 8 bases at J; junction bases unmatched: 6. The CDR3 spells CASSDPQGDTIYF. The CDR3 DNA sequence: TGCGCCAGCAGCGACCCCCAGGGGGACACCATATATTTT.

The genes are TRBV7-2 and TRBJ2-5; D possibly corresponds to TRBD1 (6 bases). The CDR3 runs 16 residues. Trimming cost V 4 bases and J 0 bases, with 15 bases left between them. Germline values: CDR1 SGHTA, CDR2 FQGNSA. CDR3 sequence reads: CASSSRGVGNQETQYF. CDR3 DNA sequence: TGTGCCAGCAGCTCCAGGGGAGTGGGAAACCAAGAGACCCAGTACTTC.